The entry that follows covers one T cell receptor beta chain sequence. What this receptor recognizes is not known. A much more abundant neighbour one base away suggests this may be a read error. This sample is drawn from a study of blood T cells in healthy people across ages (dated by TCRdb to about 2015). For context, the study as a whole: In model experiments, template switching captured roughly one uniquely barcoded TCR beta cDNA molecule for every two T cells. Using deep sequencing normalized with unique cDNA molecular identifiers, the study measured how TCR beta repertoire diversity changes with age. Four age groups were formed from the donors: young (average 16 years), middle-aged (around 39), aged (roughly 56) and long-lived (roughly 81). To avoid experimental bias, donors of different ages were distributed randomly across sequencing lanes. The study analyzed two additional independent replicas of 1 million unique cDNA reads from the same blood draw for two donors, one aged 18 to 30 and one aged 80 or older.

Systemically healthy Caucasian individuals from Russia, approximately 39 in total and aged about 6 to 95 years, were included as donors. Each donor gave approximately 9.4 milliliters of peripheral blood, drawn into EDTA-treated Vacutainer tubes. Ficoll-Paque density-gradient centrifugation was used to isolate PBMCs, with at least 7 million obtained per sample. Trizol reagent was used to extract total RNA from the PBMCs, yielding at least 6 micrograms per sample. For every donor, an aliquot of PBMCs went through flow cytometry to measure the percentages of naive CD45RAhigh/CD27high T cells. General findings and caveats noted by the study authors: As age increased, observed TCR beta diversity per million T cells dropped in a roughly linear way, and a significant reduction was already evident by age around 41. Since profiling was done on bulk unsorted PBMCs, naive and antigen-experienced compartments could not be conclusively compared. Compared with the aged group, more naive CD4+ T cells, fewer expanded clones and increased TCR diversity were shown by the long-lived group, suggesting age selection. Observed TCR beta diversity correlated strongly with the percentage of naive T cells measured by flow cytometry. Because the CMV infection status of the donors was unknown, age-related changes in expanded clonotypes may potentially have been confounded. Estimates of total diversity based on one million sequenced T cells were considered lower bounds and underestimates.

The library was produced with 5' RACE. The instrument was an Illumina HiSeq 2500. A second PCR of about 6 to 11 cycles was performed with a sample-barcoded 5' primer and a J-beta primer mix. A template-switch 5' adaptor carrying 12 random nucleotides introduced a unique molecular identifier onto each TCR beta cDNA molecule. Each sample yielded at least 3 million CDR3-containing paired-end reads. First-strand cDNA synthesis was performed from all RNA using the Mint cDNA synthesis kit, with priming by a TRBC-specific oligonucleotide. All cDNA was treated with uracil-DNA glycosylase and then went through a first 18-cycle PCR with the universal primers M1SS and BC2_uni_R. Per the original workflow: Normalization of each sample was performed by random selection of 1 million high-quality reads, each carrying a distinct molecular identifier. Instead of being binned into consensus sequences, reads with shared molecular identifiers were discarded. CDR3 identification, clonotype clustering and error correction used MiTCR with a Q25 quality threshold and the strictest error-elimination algorithm. A nonparametric unseen species model with Euler transformation was used to estimate lower-bound total TCR beta diversity. Through fastp at Q25 and MiXCR, TCRdb rebuilt clones from the public reads, retaining in-frame beta chains. Rows with one shared CDR3 protein collapse into an entry with the most common genes and DNA. Clone size and V and J calls follow TCRdb, not the original study. The sample data list just over 1 million distinct CDR3 sequences, and 40% to 50% of these were observed just once. Of the sample, about 19% is held by the ten largest clones.

This receptor was identified in a woman aged 55 to 70 in good health. Sequences were obtained from blood.

At the DNA level, the sequence is TGTGCCAGCAGCTTGGATTCGAGGTACGGGCAGTACTTC. Translated, it reads CASSLDSRYGQYF. The rearranged chain carries TRBV11-2 and TRBJ2-7; the D gene identity is not certain. The CDR3 spans 13 residues, from the cysteine through the phenylalanine. Left in the record is the CDR3 DNA by itself, 39 bases read in frame from the first base. Reading the germline V gene gives CDR1 SGHAT and CDR2 FQNNGV.